This T cell receptor beta chain was captured in a study of T cell changes during pregnancy in multiple sclerosis (dated by TCRdb to between 2019 and 2020). Concerning the study at large: In women with multiple sclerosis, the researchers looked at how the T cell repertoire shifted as pregnancy progressed.

As regards this clone: Its cognate antigen has yet to be identified. No qualities accompany the bases; no much larger clone lies one base away.

The library was prepared using the immunoSEQ multiplex PCR assay. In TCRdb, the immuneACCESS table is reduced to in-frame sequences with V and J assigned. These tables do not hold every clone; where another copy was compared, an unresolved V gene accounts for under half, and the others remain unexplained. In this sample the table shows over 45,000 clones, 92% of which occur a single time. The ten largest account for 0.2% of the sample. There are 13 amino acids in the CDR3, from cysteine to phenylalanine inclusive. The retained sequence is limited to the CDR3, 39 bases, with the frame set at the first base. V and J are truncated by 5 bases and 4 bases respectively, leaving an intervening sequence of 11 bases. Via the germline V gene, CDR1 is SGHNT and CDR2 YENEEA.

This sequence was found in a female donor with multiple sclerosis, enrolled in a pregnancy study. The source was CD4+ T cells from peripheral blood mononuclear cells, collected in the second trimester of pregnancy. The rearrangement joined TRBV11-3 to TRBJ2-5, and the D gene may be TRBD1, 6 bases matching. The nucleotides read TGTGCCAGCAGCCGAGAAGGGGGAGAGACCCAGTACTTC. This yields the protein CASSREGGETQYF.